This TCR beta chain was recovered during a study of blood T cell repertoires in COVID-19. Original processing notes: Reference gene primers were amplified, and this amplification served to estimate nucleated cell counts. Sequenced by immunoSEQ multiplex PCR; TCRdb stores in-frame clones only, minus some. V, J and clone size are those of that table, while D and trimming were read from the DNA. This table has about 400,000 clones, approximately 86% appearing once. Seattle's enrolled individuals joined amid active infection and were then monitored longitudinally. V dropped 4 bases and J dropped 0 bases, with 6 bases sitting between them. The CDR3 is 13 residues long. Germline CDR1 and CDR2: SGHDN and FVKESK.

The chain uses TRBV14 and TRBJ1-1; D ambiguous. The specimen sequenced was peripheral blood. The sequence was collected from a woman aged 60 to 75 with COVID-19, enrolled during active disease. CDR3 sequence: CASSLDMNTEAFF. CDR3 sequence (DNA): TGTGCCAGCAGCCTAGATATGAACACTGAAGCTTTCTTT.